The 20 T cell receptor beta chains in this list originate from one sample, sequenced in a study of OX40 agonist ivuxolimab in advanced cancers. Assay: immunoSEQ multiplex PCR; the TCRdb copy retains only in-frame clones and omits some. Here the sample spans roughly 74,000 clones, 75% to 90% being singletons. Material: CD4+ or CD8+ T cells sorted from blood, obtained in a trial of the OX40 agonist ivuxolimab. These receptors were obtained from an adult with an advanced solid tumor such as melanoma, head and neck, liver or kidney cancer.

The CDR3 coding sequence is TGTGCCAGCAGGGGACATTCAACATACATTCAGTACTTC. It codes for CASRGHSTYIQYF. The chain is built from TRBV27 and TRBJ2-4; D might be TRBD1 (6 bases). CDR3 length: 13 amino acids. V was cut by 6 bases and J by 8 bases, with 14 bases left in between. Germline V CDR1 and CDR2: MNHEY, SMNVEV (reference sequence).

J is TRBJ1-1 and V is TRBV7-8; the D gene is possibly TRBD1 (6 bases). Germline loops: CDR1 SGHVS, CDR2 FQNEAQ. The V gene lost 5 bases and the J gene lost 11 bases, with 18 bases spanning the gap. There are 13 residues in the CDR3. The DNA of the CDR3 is TGTGCCAGCAGCGGATACAGGGCCGGAGTTGCTTTCTTT. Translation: CASSGYRAGVAFF.

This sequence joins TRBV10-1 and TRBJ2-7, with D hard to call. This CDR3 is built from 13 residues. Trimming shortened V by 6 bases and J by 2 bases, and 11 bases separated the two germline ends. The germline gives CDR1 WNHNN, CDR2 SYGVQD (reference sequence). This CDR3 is CASSAGLTYEQYF. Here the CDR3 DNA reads TGCGCCAGCAGCGCTGGGCTTACCTACGAGCAGTACTTC.

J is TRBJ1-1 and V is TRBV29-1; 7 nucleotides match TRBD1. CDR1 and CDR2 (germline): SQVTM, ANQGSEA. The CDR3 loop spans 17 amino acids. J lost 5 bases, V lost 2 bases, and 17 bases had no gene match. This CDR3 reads CSVESRPTYRGYTEAFF. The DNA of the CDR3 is TGCAGCGTTGAATCCCGCCCTACCTACAGGGGCTATACTGAAGCTTTCTTT.

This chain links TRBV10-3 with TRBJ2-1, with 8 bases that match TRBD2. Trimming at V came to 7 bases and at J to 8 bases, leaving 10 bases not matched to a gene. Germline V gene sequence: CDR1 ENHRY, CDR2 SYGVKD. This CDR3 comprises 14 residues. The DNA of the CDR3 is TGTGCCATCAAGGATGCGGGGGGCCTCGATGAGCAGTTCTTC. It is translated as CAIKDAGGLDEQFF.

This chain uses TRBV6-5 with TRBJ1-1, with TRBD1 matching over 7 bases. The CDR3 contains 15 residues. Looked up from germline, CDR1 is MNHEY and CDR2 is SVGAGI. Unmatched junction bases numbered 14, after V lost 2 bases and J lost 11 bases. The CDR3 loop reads CASSYGNRGRGQAFF. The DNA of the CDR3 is TGTGCCAGCAGTTACGGCAACAGAGGGAGGGGACAGGCTTTCTTT.

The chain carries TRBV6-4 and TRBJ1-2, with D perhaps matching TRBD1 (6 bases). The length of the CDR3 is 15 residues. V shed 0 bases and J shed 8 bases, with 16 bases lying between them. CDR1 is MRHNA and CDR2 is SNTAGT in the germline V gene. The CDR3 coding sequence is TGTGCCAGCAGTGACTCGCCGGACAGACGGAGGGGCTACACCTTC. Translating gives CASSDSPDRRRGYTF.

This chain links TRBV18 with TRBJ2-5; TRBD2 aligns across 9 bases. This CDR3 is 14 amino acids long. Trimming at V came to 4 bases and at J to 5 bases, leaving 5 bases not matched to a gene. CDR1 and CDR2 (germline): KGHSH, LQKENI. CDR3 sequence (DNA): TGTGCCAGCTCACTTAGCGGGAGAAGGGAGACCCAGTACTTC. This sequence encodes CASSLSGRRETQYF.

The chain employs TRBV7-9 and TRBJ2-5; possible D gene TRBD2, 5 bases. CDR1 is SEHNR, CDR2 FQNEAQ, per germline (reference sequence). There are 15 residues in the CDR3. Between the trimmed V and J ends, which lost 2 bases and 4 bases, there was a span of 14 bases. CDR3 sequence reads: CASSLPGILRETQYF. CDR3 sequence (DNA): TGTGCCAGCAGCTTACCGGGAATACTTCGAGAGACCCAGTACTTC.

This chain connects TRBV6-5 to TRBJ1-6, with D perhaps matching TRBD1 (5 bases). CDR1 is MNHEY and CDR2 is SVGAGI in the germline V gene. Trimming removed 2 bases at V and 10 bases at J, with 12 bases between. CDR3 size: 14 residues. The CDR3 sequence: CASSYERGQSPLHF. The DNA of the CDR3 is TGTGCCAGCAGTTACGAAAGGGGCCAATCACCCCTCCACTTT.

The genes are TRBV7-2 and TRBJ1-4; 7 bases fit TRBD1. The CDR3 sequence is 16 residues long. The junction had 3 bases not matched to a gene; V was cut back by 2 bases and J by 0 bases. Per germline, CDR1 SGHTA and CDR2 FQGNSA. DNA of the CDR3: TGTGCCAGCAGCTTACAGGGGGGCGCAACTAATGAAAAACTGTTTTTT. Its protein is CASSLQGGATNEKLFF.

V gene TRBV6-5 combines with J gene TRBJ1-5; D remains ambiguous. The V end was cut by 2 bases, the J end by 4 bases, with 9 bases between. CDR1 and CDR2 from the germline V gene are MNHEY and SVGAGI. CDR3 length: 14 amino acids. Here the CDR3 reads CASSYSQENQPQHF. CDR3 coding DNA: TGTGCCAGCAGTTACAGCCAGGAGAATCAGCCCCAGCATTTT.

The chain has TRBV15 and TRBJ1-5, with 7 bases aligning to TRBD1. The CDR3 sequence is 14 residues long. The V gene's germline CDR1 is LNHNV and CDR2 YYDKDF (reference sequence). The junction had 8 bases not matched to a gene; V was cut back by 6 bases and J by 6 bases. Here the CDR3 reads CATSPQGRGQPQHF. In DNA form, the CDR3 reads TGTGCCACCAGTCCACAGGGGAGAGGTCAGCCCCAGCATTTT.

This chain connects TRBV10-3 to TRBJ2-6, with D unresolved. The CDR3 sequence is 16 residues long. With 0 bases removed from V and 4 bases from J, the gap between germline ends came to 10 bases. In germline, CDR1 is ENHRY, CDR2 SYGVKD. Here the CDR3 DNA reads TGTGCCATCAGTGAGTCGACTCAGGCGGGGGCCAACGTCCTGACTTTC. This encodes CAISESTQAGANVLTF.

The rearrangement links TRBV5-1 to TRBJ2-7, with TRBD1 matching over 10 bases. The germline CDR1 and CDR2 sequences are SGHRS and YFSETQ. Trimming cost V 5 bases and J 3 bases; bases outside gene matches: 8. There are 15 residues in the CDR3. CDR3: CASSPVGTGDYEQYF. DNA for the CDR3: TGCGCCAGCAGTCCAGTCGGGACAGGGGACTACGAGCAGTACTTC.

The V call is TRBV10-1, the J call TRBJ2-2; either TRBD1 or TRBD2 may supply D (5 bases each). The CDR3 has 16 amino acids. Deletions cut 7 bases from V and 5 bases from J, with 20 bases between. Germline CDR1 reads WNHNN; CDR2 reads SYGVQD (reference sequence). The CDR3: CASTPSGGPGTGELFF. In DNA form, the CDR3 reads TGCGCCAGCACCCCCAGTGGGGGTCCAGGGACCGGGGAGCTGTTTTTT.

Written as DNA, the CDR3 is TGCGCCAGCAGCTTACGGACTAGCGGGGGGTCCTACAATGAGCAGTTCTTC. Translation gives CASSLRTSGGSYNEQFF. The gene calls are TRBV5-1 and TRBJ2-1; 14 nucleotides align to TRBD2. This CDR3 contains 17 residues. J lost 1 base, V lost 2 bases, and 2 bases had no gene match. Per germline, CDR1 SGHRS and CDR2 YFSETQ.

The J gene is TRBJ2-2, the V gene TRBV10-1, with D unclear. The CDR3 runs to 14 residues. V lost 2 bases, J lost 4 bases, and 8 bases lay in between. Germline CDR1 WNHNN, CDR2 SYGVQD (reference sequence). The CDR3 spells CASSERTATGELFF. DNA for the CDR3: TGCGCCAGCAGTGAGAGGACGGCCACCGGGGAGCTGTTTTTT.

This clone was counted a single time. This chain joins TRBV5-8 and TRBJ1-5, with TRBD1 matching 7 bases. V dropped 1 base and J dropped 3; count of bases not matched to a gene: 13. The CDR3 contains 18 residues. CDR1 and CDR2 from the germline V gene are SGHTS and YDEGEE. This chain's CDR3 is CASSLLIGKGAHNQPQHF. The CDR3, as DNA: TGTGCCAGCAGCTTGTTGATAGGGAAGGGGGCGCACAATCAGCCCCAGCATTTT. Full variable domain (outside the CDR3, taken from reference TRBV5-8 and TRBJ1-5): EAGVTQSPTHLIKTRGQQATLRCSPISGHTSVYWYQQALGLGLQFLLWYDEGEERNRGNFPPRFSGRQFPNYSSELNVNALELEDSALYLCASSLLIGKGAHNQPQHFGDGTRLSIL.

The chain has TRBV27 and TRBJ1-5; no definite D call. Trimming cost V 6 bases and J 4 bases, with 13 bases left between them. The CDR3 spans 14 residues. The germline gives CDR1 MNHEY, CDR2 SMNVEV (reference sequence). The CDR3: CASRKIGVNQPQHF. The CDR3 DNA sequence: TGTGCCAGCAGGAAAATCGGGGTGAATCAGCCCCAGCATTTT.